This T cell receptor beta chain comes out of a study of CD8 T cells in ankylosing spondylitis. CDR3 length: 13 residues. Germline V gene lookup returns CDR1 LNHDA and CDR2 SQIVND (reference sequence). Trimming pared 3 bases from V and 1 base from J, leaving 6 bases between. 5'-RACE, quantitative and with molecular barcodes, yielded the TCR beta libraries. TCRdb redid the calling of the 5' RACE reads with MiXCR, one entry per CDR3 protein. Of about 160,000 distinct CDR3 sequences in the sample, approximately 10% are singletons; the top ten hold more than 13%. The sequence was collected from a female donor with ankylosing spondylitis or in good health (not recorded which). Sequences were obtained from blood, either unsorted or a sorted T cell fraction (not recorded which). This sequence joins TRBV19 and TRBJ2-5; D is unresolved. CDR3 sequence (DNA): TGTGCCAGTAGTATCACTGTCCAAGAGACCCAGTACTTC. This sequence encodes CASSITVQETQYF.